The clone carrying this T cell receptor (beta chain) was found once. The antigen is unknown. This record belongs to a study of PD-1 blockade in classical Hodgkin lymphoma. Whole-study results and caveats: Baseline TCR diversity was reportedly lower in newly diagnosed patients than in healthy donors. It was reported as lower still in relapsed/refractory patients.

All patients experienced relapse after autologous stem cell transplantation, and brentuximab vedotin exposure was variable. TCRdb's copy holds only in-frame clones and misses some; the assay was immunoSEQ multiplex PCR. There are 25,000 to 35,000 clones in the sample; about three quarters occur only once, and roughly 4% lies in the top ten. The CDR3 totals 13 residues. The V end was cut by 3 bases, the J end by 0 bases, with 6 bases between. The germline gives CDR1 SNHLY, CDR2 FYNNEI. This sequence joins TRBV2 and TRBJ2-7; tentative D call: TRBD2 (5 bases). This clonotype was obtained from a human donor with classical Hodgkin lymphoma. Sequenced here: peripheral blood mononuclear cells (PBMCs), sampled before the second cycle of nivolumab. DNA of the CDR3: TGTGCCAGCAGTGACGGGAACTCCTACGAGCAGTACTTC. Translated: CASSDGNSYEQYF. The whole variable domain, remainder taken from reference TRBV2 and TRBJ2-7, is EPEVTQTPSHQVTQMGQEVILRCVPISNHLYFYWYRQILGQKVEFLVSFYNNEISEKSEIFDDQFSVERPDGSNFTLKIRSTKLEDSAMYFCASSDGNSYEQYFGPGTRLTVT.